This T cell receptor beta chain stems from a study of PD-L1 blockade in urothelial cancer. Whole-study context: Blood analyses occurred 3 weeks (second dose) and 6 weeks post treatment start. Blood samples contained a median 141,255 T cells.

CDR3 length equals 15 residues. Trimming took off 0 bases at V and 4 bases at J, with 12 bases between the two ends. Germline loops: CDR1 MGHRA, CDR2 YSYEKL. PCRs were each spiked with synthetic TCR analog templates. TCRdb's copy holds only in-frame clones and misses some; the assay was immunoSEQ multiplex PCR. The sample includes roughly 63,000 clones, roughly 81% of them seen just once. Time point meaning: pretreatment peripheral blood. Patients had urothelial carcinoma that was locally advanced or metastatic. The sequence came from a man between 65 and 85 years old with urothelial cancer. Sample: PBMCs, taken around atezolizumab (anti-PD-L1) treatment. The chain combines TRBV4-1 with TRBJ1-2; D ambiguous. CDR3 residues: CASSQDVPLFYGYTF. In DNA form, the CDR3 reads TGCGCCAGCAGCCAAGATGTCCCGCTATTCTATGGCTACACCTTC.